This TCR beta chain comes out of a study of blood T cell repertoires in COVID-19 (TCRdb year 2020). Describing the broader study: Samples from collaborators originated in the United States, Italy and Spain and spanned both the acute and convalescent phases of COVID-19. Deeply sampled blood TCRbeta repertoires from subjects exposed to, actively infected with, or recovered from COVID-19 were included in the dataset. A de-identified subject ID, COVID-19 status, age in years and sex were almost always included in the sample metadata. A freely available public database, intended as a resource for researchers studying the immune response to SARS-CoV-2, is where the repertoires were released. The material from the prospective study consisted of cDNA or gDNA derived from T cells, B-cell-depleted T cells, or PBMCs. Where available, HLA class I and class II types were taken from metadata supplied by the sample provider and were not determined by assay-based typing. Samples were obtained from the ongoing ImmuneRACE study (first 160 participants) and from roughly 1,300 subjects provided by 6 global collaborators.

TCRbeta CDR3 regions were amplified from genomic DNA using the immunoSEQ Assay, a bias-controlled multiplex PCR. On the study's bioinformatics: The number of nucleated cells in each sample was estimated from the amplification of reference gene primers within the assay. To quantify the absolute abundance of each unique TCRbeta CDR3 rearrangement, sequence reads were collapsed and filtered. For each sample, productive Simpson clonality was calculated as the square root of Simpson's diversity index over productive rearrangements. Held by TCRdb, this immuneACCESS table contains in-frame sequences only and omits some clones. Under half of the omission traces to an unresolved V gene where checked; the cause of the rest is unknown. The D gene and trimming were derived from the DNA, and the V and J assignments and clone size from that table. The sample includes roughly 170,000 clones, with 65% to 85% observed a single time. Clones ranked in the top ten supply 3.6% of the sample.

General study outcomes and caveats: How much clinical and demographic metadata was included differed by source and by participant, and the metadata was provided uncurated.

Participants in the prospective study were aged roughly 18 to 100 years, lived in under 30 United States geographic areas, and enrolled through a virtual design. In the prospective study, participants were assigned to cohorts based on the clinical history participants reported in a screening survey and a study questionnaire. Mobile phlebotomists in the prospective study collected whole blood, serum and a nasopharyngeal or oropharyngeal swab from every participant. Participants in the prospective study had the option to provide additional blood draws and questionnaires over an approximately 2-month period. Before DNA extraction, blood samples from the prospective study were shipped at room temperature or frozen. Trimming costs V 8 bases and J 1 base, and their ends lie 9 bases apart. Inclusive of the bounding cysteine and phenylalanine, the CDR3 is 13 residues long. Only the CDR3 DNA is retained, 39 bases long and in frame from the first base. CDR1 and CDR2 were assigned from the germline V gene as MDHEN and SYDVKM.

In the case of this clone: Its antigen is unknown. Base qualities are not at hand, and no much larger clone is one base apart.

The chain is encoded by TRBV28 joined to TRBJ2-1; a tentative D match to TRBD2 spans 5 bases. The material sequenced was PBMCs or T cells enriched from blood (not recorded which). This clonotype was obtained from a woman aged 50 to 60 in a cohort exposed to, infected with or recovered from COVID-19 (not recorded which). The nucleotides are TGTGCCAGCGCGGGTCCGTCCTACAATGAGCAGTTCTTC. This translates into CASAGPSYNEQFF.